This T cell receptor beta chain emerged from a study of T cells expressing NK-cell markers. TCRdb reprocessed the 5' RACE reads; each CDR3 protein has one entry and no DNA is given. This table holds about 460,000 distinct CDR3 sequences. Sequencing was carried out using blood T cells: a sorted CD56 or NKG2C T cell subset, CD4+ or CD8+ T cells, or bulk PBMC T cells (not recorded which). The clonotype originates from a woman between 50 and 59 years old in good health.

CDR3 amino acids: CASSPMGRVGNTEAFF. The V call is TRBV14, the J call TRBJ1-1; lacking DNA, the TRBD1 call made by TCRdb goes unchecked. This CDR3 has 16 residues. Germline V gives CDR1 SGHDN, CDR2 FVKESK.